This T cell receptor (beta chain) was identified during a study of radiotherapy plus CTLA-4 blockade in lung cancer. Study context: Objective responses were observed in 18% of patients, and disease control was achieved by approximately 30%.

CDR1 is SNHLY, CDR2 FYNNEI, per germline. J lost 0 bases, V lost 7 bases, and 4 bases had no gene match. CDR3 length equals 14 residues. Study-wide findings and caveats: In blood, tumor-derived TCR clones expanded after radiotherapy plus ipilimumab. Best predicting response, reportedly, were early blood T cell clone dynamics, with interferon-beta.

TCRdb keeps only in-frame clones here, not all; method: immunoSEQ multiplex PCR. The table has roughly 39,000 clones, about three quarters seen once; the top ten hold approximately 9%. In the case of this clone: The antigen remains undetermined.

Focal radiation and CTLA-4 blockade (ipilimumab) were tested in chemo-refractory metastatic non-small-cell lung cancer patients. V is TRBV2 and J is TRBJ2-3; TRBD1 aligns across 7 bases. The source of this sequence is a human donor with non-small cell lung cancer who had stable disease on radiotherapy plus ipilimumab. Specimen: peripheral blood, collected from a patient treated with radiotherapy plus ipilimumab. CDR3 sequence reads: CASMTGPSTDTQYF. In DNA, the CDR3 is TGTGCCAGCATGACAGGGCCAAGCACAGATACGCAGTATTTT.